The 6 T cell receptor beta chains below all came from one sample that was sequenced in a study of T cell responses to AZD1222 COVID-19 vaccine. Profiling relied on immunoSEQ multiplex PCR, and the TCRdb table lists in-frame clones only, not all of them. Of tens of thousands of clones detected, 60% to 85% appear once; the ten largest clones hold roughly 3.6%. This specimen consisted of peripheral blood, obtained 28 days after the second AZD1222 dose. All receptors come from an adult who received the AZD1222 COVID-19 vaccine.

This clone showed up just a few times. This sequence joins TRBV28 and TRBJ1-4; 7 bases agree with TRBD1. Germline CDR1 and CDR2: MDHEN and SYDVKM. The CDR3 length is 14 residues. With 5 bases clipped from V and 5 bases from J, the junction kept 5 bases outside the gene matches. The CDR3 nucleotides read TGTGCCAGCAGTCCGGGGACAGTAAATGAAAAACTGTTTTTT. This codes for CASSPGTVNEKLFF. The whole variable domain, filled in from reference TRBV28 and TRBJ1-4, reads DVKVTQSSRYLVKRTGEKVFLECVQDMDHENMFWYRQDPGLGLRLIYFSYDVKMKEKGDIPEGYSVSREKKERFSLILESASTNQTSMYLCASSPGTVNEKLFFGSGTQLSVL.

The chain joins TRBV12-5 to TRBJ1-2; the D is unclear. This CDR3 has 13 residues. CDR1 is LGHNT and CDR2 is FRNRAP in the germline V gene. The V end lost 0 bases, the J end lost 2 bases, and 4 bases lay between the germline ends. CDR3 nucleotides: TGTGCTAGTGGTTTGGTACAAAACTATGGCTACACCTTC. Residues: CASGLVQNYGYTF.

The rearrangement uses TRBV4-3 and TRBJ2-7; D gene unclear. CDR1 and CDR2 (germline): LGHNA, YSLEER. The V and J ends lost 0 bases and 0 bases respectively, with 12 bases between them. The CDR3 sequence is 16 residues long. In nucleotides, the CDR3 is TGCGCCAGCAGCCAAGATGGTCAGGCCGGCTCCTACGAGCAGTACTTC. This codes for CASSQDGQAGSYEQYF.

The genes are TRBV19 and TRBJ1-1, with D possibly matching TRBD1 (6 bases). Germline assignment: CDR1 LNHDA and CDR2 SQIVND (reference sequence). The V end was cut by 3 bases, the J end by 1 base, with 12 bases between. The CDR3 extends over 15 amino acids. CDR3 sequence: CASSMRGGSNTEAFF. DNA of the CDR3: TGTGCCAGTAGTATGAGGGGGGGATCGAACACTGAAGCTTTCTTT. The full variable domain, in which reference TRBV19 and TRBJ1-1 provide the parts outside the CDR3, is DGGITQSPKYLFRKEGQNVTLSCEQNLNHDAMYWYRQDPGQGLRLIYYSQIVNDFQKGDIAEGYSVSREKKESFPLTVTSAQKNPTAFYLCASSMRGGSNTEAFFGQGTRLTVV.

J is TRBJ2-3 and V is TRBV5-1, with 8 nucleotides matching TRBD2. V dropped 7 bases and J dropped 5; count of bases not matched to a gene: 12. CDR1 and CDR2 (germline): SGHRS, YFSETQ. CDR3 size: 15 residues. The CDR3: CASSPSGGAGDTQYF. The CDR3 nucleotides are TGCGCCAGCTCACCTTCGGGGGGGGCGGGAGATACGCAGTATTTT.

The chain employs TRBV12-5 and TRBJ2-5; 7 bases fit TRBD2. This CDR3 is 13 amino acids long. Germline V lookup: CDR1 LGHNT, CDR2 FRNRAP. Losses at the gene ends were 7 bases for V and 5 bases for J; bases not matched to a gene: 7. DNA for the CDR3: TGTGCTAGTGCCCAGCGGGGTGTCGAGACCCAGTACTTC. It yields the protein CASAQRGVETQYF. The full variable domain, completed using reference TRBV12-5 and TRBJ2-5, is DARVTQTPRHKVTEMGQEVTMRCQPILGHNTVFWYRQTMMQGLELLAYFRNRAPLDDSGMPKDRFSAEMPDATLATLKIQPSEPRDSAVYFCASAQRGVETQYFGPGTRLLVL.